These T cell receptor beta chains were read from a single sample in a study of CXCR3-negative and CXCR3-positive naive CD8 T cells. TCRdb re-called the 5' RACE reads and gives one entry per CDR3 protein, without DNA. The sample has approximately 8,800 distinct CDR3 sequences. Sequenced: naive CXCR3+ CD8+ T cells from blood. The source is a human donor in good health. Some clones in this sample may be carry-over from other donors' samples. The CDR3 runs from the conserved cysteine through the conserved F or W. The size field is filled for only some rows; it gives once, few, many or a size class.

j_call v_call clone_size cdr3_aa
TRBJ2-2 TRBV15 . CAIGQREYPGELFF
TRBJ2-3 TRBV5-1 medium-sized CASSWGTSETDTQYF
TRBJ2-1 TRBV29-1 medium-sized CSVDRGPTGSYNEQFF
TRBJ1-5 TRBV6-6 medium-sized CASSYLLGGGDQPQHF
TRBJ2-7 TRBV12-3/TRBV12-4 medium-sized CASSLSTGEQYF
TRBJ2-3 TRBV7-9 . CASSLGTDTQYF
TRBJ2-4 TRBV20-1 . CSAGEGSKNIQYF
TRBJ1-5 TRBV4-2 medium-sized CASSQVQGSNQPQHF
TRBJ2-1 TRBV3-1 . CASSPGTGVADNEQFF
TRBJ2-5 TRBV7-9 . CASSPLPGADPGGETQYF
TRBJ2-7 TRBV28 medium-sized CASSHGLSSYEQYF
TRBJ2-1 TRBV5-1 . CASSLGPRSYNEQFF
TRBJ2-7 TRBV29-1 . CSGIWTGGEQYF
TRBJ1-2 TRBV7-9 medium-sized CASSQGQYGYTF
TRBJ2-1 TRBV2 . CASRDGMGWEQFF
TRBJ2-1 TRBV29-1 . CSVEVVAGNEQFF
TRBJ2-3 TRBV11-3 . CASSSDLRATDTQYF
TRBJ2-5 TRBV9 . CASSPEDRVQTQYF
TRBJ2-1 TRBV7-8 . CASSARLAGLNNEQFF
TRBJ1-6 TRBV7-2 medium-sized CASSLWDTRTSPLHF
TRBJ1-1 TRBV5-4 . CASDGWRDGNTEAFF
TRBJ2-1 TRBV3-1 . CASSPIGGVGNEQFF
TRBJ2-3 TRBV29-1 . CSVEDVATSTDTQYF
TRBJ2-1 TRBV7-9 medium-sized CASSLVGPGTNTYNEQFF
TRBJ2-2 TRBV20-1 medium-sized CSAEWSNPGVSGELFF
TRBJ2-7 TRBV28 medium-sized CASSWLAEADEQYF
TRBJ2-3 TRBV6-6 . CASSMADTQYF
TRBJ2-1 TRBV3-1 . CASSQVGEYNEQFF
TRBJ1-6 TRBV20-1 . CSAPSGPHGVYNSPLHF
TRBJ1-5 TRBV10-2 . CASSELRGHSNQPQHF
TRBJ2-1 TRBV3-1 large CASWASGGNEQFF
TRBJ1-5 TRBV29-1 medium-sized CSVEWDSNQPQHF
TRBJ2-6 TRBV28 medium-sized CASTPGQGDSGANVLTF
TRBJ2-3 TRBV29-1 medium-sized CSVDGLAGARGTDTQYF
TRBJ2-3 TRBV29-1 medium-sized CSVVGVGGTDTQYF
TRBJ1-1 TRBV7-9 . CASSTPGMNTEAFF
TRBJ2-3 TRBV7-8 . CASSAGGIAGFNTDTQYF
TRBJ2-7 TRBV4-2 . CASSQGGLAGGPYEQYF
TRBJ2-7 TRBV2 . CASSAGPSPYEQYF
TRBJ1-5 TRBV21-1 medium-sized CASSSGRSNQPQHF
TRBJ2-5 TRBV29-1 medium-sized CSVVPVGQETQYF
TRBJ2-2 TRBV29-1 medium-sized CSVGGTGELFF
TRBJ2-5 TRBV7-9 medium-sized CASSLVGPGQGARGQETQYF
TRBJ2-7 TRBV12-3/TRBV12-4 . CASRQSYGEQYF
TRBJ2-1 TRBV4-3 medium-sized CASSQEPFRSTYNEQFF
TRBJ1-2 TRBV6-5 . CASSYPPPFHYGYTF
TRBJ2-7 TRBV2 . CASNHPGQGSYEQYF
TRBJ2-7 TRBV3-1 . CASSQDKGDRDDYEQYF
TRBJ2-6 TRBV12-3/TRBV12-4 medium-sized CASAWATGANVLTF
TRBJ2-6 TRBV28 . CASRESGANVLTF
TRBJ2-3 TRBV12-3/TRBV12-4 . CASTLESKDTQHF
TRBJ2-7 TRBV29-1 . CSVEGPGEYEQYF
TRBJ2-5 TRBV6-5 medium-sized CASSWPAGGETQYF
TRBJ2-7 TRBV7-9 . CASSLTGDEQYF
TRBJ2-2 TRBV20-1 medium-sized CSAREKVTGELFF